Sequencing of this T cell receptor (beta chain) was carried out in a study of blood T cell repertoires in COVID-19. Study overall: Samples came from the United States, Italy and Spain, spanning acute and convalescent COVID-19. From T cells, B-cell-depleted T cells, or PBMCs came the material, which was cDNA or gDNA.

The CDR3 sequence is 14 residues long. V dropped 9 bases and J dropped 16; count of bases not matched to a gene: 15. Germline CDR1 is LNHDA and CDR2 is SQIVND (reference sequence). In the original workflow: By means of reference gene primer amplification, nucleated cell counts were estimated. Sequencing used immunoSEQ multiplex PCR; TCRdb keeps in-frame clones, though not all of them. The V and J calls and clone size were taken over from that table, and D and trimming were inferred from the DNA. The sample lists roughly 67,000 clones; roughly nine tenths were seen once. V and J are TRBV19 and TRBJ2-1; 13 bases align to TRBD2. This TCR came from a man aged 50 to 60 with active COVID-19. The sequenced material came from peripheral blood. As DNA, the CDR3 is TGTGCCAGCATGAGGACTAGCGGGAGTATGTCGTACTTCTTC. Residues: CASMRTSGSMSYFF.